This TCR beta chain came from a study of blood T cell repertoires in COVID-19. Germline V gives CDR1 LNHDA, CDR2 SQIVND (reference sequence). V lost 6 bases to trimming and J lost 0 bases, with 12 bases between them. The CDR3 spans 15 residues. Sequencing was performed with immunoSEQ multiplex PCR; in TCRdb, only in-frame clones are kept and a portion is missing. The top ten clones hold 2.5% to 3.5% of a sample with a few hundred thousand clones, 87% of them seen once. The receptor was isolated from a woman aged 25 to 39 who had recovered from COVID-19. Sequenced input: PBMCs or T cells enriched from blood (not recorded which). The chain has TRBV19 and TRBJ1-5, with D maybe TRBD1 (5 bases). The CDR3 bases are TGTGCCAGTAGCGTATACAGGATTAGCAATCAGCCCCAGCATTTT. This gives the protein CASSVYRISNQPQHF.